Listed here is a single T cell receptor (beta chain). The sample holds a few counts of this clone. Its antigen has not been determined. The input lacks base qualities; no much larger clone sits a single base away. CDR1 is given as SEHNR and CDR2 as FQNEAQ, both from the germline V gene (reference sequence). The V and J ends are trimmed by 1 base and 4 bases, leaving 5 bases between them. The cysteine opens and the phenylalanine closes a CDR3 of 13 amino acids. Just the 39-base CDR3 DNA is kept, in frame starting at base 1. All of the isolated RNA was reverse transcribed with the High Capacity cDNA Reverse Transcription Kit, so expressed TCRB transcripts were sequenced. Deep immunoSEQ sequencing was applied to naive, central memory and regulatory T cell samples, giving an average of roughly 3.5 million total reads per sample. Sorted cells were lysed in RLT buffer, and RNA was extracted using DNase-treated RNeasy Micro or Mini kits according to cell number. Each cell subset was processed separately to prevent cross-contamination, with patient and healthy donor samples processed together. TCRB sequences were amplified from cDNA with the immunoSEQ multiplex PCR, producing 87-bp fragments spanning the CDR3 region. Amplicons were sequenced on the Illumina HiSeq platform. Turning to the authors' computational methods: Synthetic template baselines were used to correct PCR bias computationally, reads within Hamming distance 2 were collapsed, and singletons that could not be merged were discarded. Reads were aligned to IMGT to assign V, D and J genes, CDR3 length, and insertions or deletions at six rearrangement sites. Clonotype counts were normalized to sorted cell number within each subset before computing true diversity and Gini coefficients with the tcR R package. Repertoire sharing was quantified using the overlap coefficient calculated on TCRB nucleotide sequences. TCRdb carries this immuneACCESS record with in-frame sequences only. Its versions omit some clonotypes, under half of them owing to an unresolved V gene in the studies checked, with the rest unexplained. D and trimming come from the DNA, and the V and J calls and clone size come from that table. This sample holds about 150,000 clones; approximately 8.4% were observed only once. The ten largest clones add up to less than 3% of the sample.

From each donor, a single peripheral blood sample of about 120 mL on average was drawn into heparinised tubes. A BD FACSAria II was used to sort naive, central memory, regulatory and stem cell-like memory CD4+ T cells with a panel that included CD45RO, CCR7, CD25, CD127, CD95 and CD27. Every sorted population had a purity above 95%. Right away, PBMCs were isolated by Lymphoprep density gradient centrifugation and were stained directly, with no culture step. So that batch effects would be minimized, each experiment stained and sorted samples in pairs, pairing one healthy donor with one patient. The sample originates from a study of beta chain features in type 1 diabetes (dated by TCRdb to 2017 to 2018). In the study overall: Mean age, gender distribution, total cell number and subset yield did not differ between patients and healthy donors. A total of 107,917,701 sorted cells were examined across all samples, and the number of cells per subset was strongly correlated with RNA yield. The study compared the TCRB repertoires of sorted circulating CD4+ T cell subsets in recently diagnosed type 1 diabetes patients with those in matched healthy donors. Whereas all 28 donors provided naive and central memory subsets, regulatory and stem cell-like memory subsets were isolated from just 8 patients and about 8 healthy donors. The paper's findings and limits, for the study overall: At VDJ recombination sites, type 1 diabetes patients had fewer insertions and more deleted nucleotides, which implies abnormalities in thymic rearrangement. HLA sub-analyses involved small numbers of individuals, so any influence of HLA type on TCRB rearrangement remained unresolved. Naive, central memory and regulatory TCRB repertoires appeared more similar among patients than among healthy donors. PCR may preferentially amplify shorter templates, but because patient and control samples were amplified and corrected together, any resulting skew would affect both groups equally. Because cDNA was sequenced instead of genomic DNA, highly expressing activated cells could be over-represented, though the groups showed no difference in activation or CD3 levels. Type 1 diabetes patients showed a moderate but significant shortening of TCRB CDR3 length in all four CD4+ subsets.

Recombination connected TRBV7-9 to TRBJ1-3; the best D guess is TRBD1, with 5 bases matching. The sequencing sample was made of central memory CD4+ T cells from blood. The TCR sequence derives from a woman aged 18-29 years in good health. DNA sequence: TGTGCCAGCAGCTTAGGACAGGGAAACACCATATATTTT. Its protein reads: CASSLGQGNTIYF.